This entry is about one T cell receptor (beta chain). This sample was included in a study of shared clonotypes between healthy human individuals. The CDR3 has 20 amino acids. The repertoire was sequenced with immunoSEQ multiplex PCR; TCRdb's copy has only in-frame clones and lacks some. The table includes some 1,600,000 clones, 98% detected once. The sample comprised naive CD4+ T cells sorted from blood. Subset noted: CD45RA+ positively selected. The clonotype comes from a man aged 25-45 years in good health. The chain couples TRBV21-1 to TRBJ1-1; the DNA was not used to check the table's D call, TRBD1. TRBV21-1 is a pseudogene segment. Here the CDR3 DNA reads TGTGCCAGCAGCTCCGCCCGACAGGGGATAGGCCGGCATATGAACACTGAAGCTTTCTTT. Residues: CASSSARQGIGRHMNTEAFF.